This T cell receptor beta chain was observed in a study of T cell responses to AZD1222 COVID-19 vaccine. Findings and limits, study-wide: Repertoires were obtained solely post-peak T cell response. The breadth and depth of Spike-specific TCRs increased once two AZD1222 doses had been given.

Pooled together were second doses at about 4 or about 12 weeks. This clone occurred a few times. Its target is unknown. Profiling relied on immunoSEQ multiplex PCR, and the TCRdb table lists in-frame clones only, not all of them. The sample yields 65,000 to 70,000 clones, roughly 85% seen once. The trim removed 2 bases at V and 0 bases at J, leaving 3 bases unmatched. Germline CDR1 is KGHSH and CDR2 is LQKENI. The CDR3 is 15 residues long. This receptor was taken from an adult who received the AZD1222 COVID-19 vaccine. The gene calls are TRBV18 and TRBJ1-2; 7 bases align to TRBD1. The input for sequencing was peripheral blood, taken 28 days after the second AZD1222 dose. The chain's CDR3 is CASSPTGQTNYGYTF. CDR3 bases: TGTGCCAGCTCACCAACGGGACAGACTAACTATGGCTACACCTTC.